This T cell receptor (beta chain) was recorded in a study of control samples from healthy donors and cancer patients. This clone has just one count. The V gene's germline CDR1 is SGHTA and CDR2 FQGTGA. The CDR3 extends over 15 amino acids. With 1 base clipped from V and 7 bases from J, the junction kept 4 bases outside the gene matches. Measured with immunoSEQ multiplex PCR; TCRdb has only the in-frame clones, and not every one. The sample has approximately 210,000 clones, about 90% seen once. Sequencing used blood. V and J are TRBV7-3 and TRBJ1-6, with 7 bases matching TRBD1. The clonotype was recovered from a man aged 25 to 40 in good health. The DNA for the CDR3 is TGTGCCAGCAGCTTAAGTCCACAGGGGAATTCACCCCTCCACTTT. Amino acid sequence: CASSLSPQGNSPLHF.